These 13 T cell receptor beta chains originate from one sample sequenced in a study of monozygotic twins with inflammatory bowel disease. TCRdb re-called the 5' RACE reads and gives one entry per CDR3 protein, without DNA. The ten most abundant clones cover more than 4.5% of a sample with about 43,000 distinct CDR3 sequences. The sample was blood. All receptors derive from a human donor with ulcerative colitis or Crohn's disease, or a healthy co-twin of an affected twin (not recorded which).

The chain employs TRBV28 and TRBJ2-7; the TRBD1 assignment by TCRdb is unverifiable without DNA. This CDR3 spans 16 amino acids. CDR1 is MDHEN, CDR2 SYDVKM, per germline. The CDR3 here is CASSPPGQGPSYEQYF.

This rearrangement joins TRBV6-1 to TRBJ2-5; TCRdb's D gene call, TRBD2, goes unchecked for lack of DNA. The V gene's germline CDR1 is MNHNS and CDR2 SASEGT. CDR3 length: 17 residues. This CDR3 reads CATSGQGLAGSQETQYF.

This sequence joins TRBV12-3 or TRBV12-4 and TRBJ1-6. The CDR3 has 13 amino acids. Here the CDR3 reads CASSLTFNSPLHF.

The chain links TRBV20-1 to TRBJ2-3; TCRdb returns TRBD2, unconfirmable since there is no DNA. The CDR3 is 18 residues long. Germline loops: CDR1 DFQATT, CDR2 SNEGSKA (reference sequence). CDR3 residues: CSARDSRASGGSTDTQYF.

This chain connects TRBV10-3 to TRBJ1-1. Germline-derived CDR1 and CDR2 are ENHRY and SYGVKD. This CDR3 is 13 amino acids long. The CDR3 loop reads CAIKPPMNTEAFF.

CDR3 amino acids: CASSPFRDTAFTDTQYF. The V call is TRBV18, the J call TRBJ2-3; no DNA is available, so the TRBD1 call from TCRdb remains unchecked. Germline loops: CDR1 KGHSH, CDR2 LQKENI. The CDR3 spans 17 residues.

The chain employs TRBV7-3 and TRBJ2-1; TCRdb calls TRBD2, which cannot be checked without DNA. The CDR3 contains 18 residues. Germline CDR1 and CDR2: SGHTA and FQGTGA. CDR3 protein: CASSLSPGTSGMYNEQFF.

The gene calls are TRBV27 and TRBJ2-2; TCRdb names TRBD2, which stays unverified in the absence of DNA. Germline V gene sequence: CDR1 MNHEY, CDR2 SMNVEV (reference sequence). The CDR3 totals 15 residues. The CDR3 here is CASSLLAGSAGELFF.

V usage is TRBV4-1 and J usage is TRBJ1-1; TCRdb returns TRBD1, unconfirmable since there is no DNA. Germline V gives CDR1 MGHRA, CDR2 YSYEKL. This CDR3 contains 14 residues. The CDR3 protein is CASRGPLQNTEAFF.

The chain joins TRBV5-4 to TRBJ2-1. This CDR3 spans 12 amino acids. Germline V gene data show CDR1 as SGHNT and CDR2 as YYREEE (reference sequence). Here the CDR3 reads CASSLGDNEQFF.

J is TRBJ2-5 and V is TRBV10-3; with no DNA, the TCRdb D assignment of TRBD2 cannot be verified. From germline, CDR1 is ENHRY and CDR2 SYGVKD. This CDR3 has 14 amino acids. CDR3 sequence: CAISESGVSGTQYF.

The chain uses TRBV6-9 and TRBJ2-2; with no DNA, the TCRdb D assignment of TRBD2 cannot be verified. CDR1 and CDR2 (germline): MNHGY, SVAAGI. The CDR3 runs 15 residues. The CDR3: CASSYSFGGVGELFF.

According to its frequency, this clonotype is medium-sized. CDR3 in amino acids: CSARDQEAPYNEQFF. J is TRBJ2-1 and V is TRBV20-1. The length of the CDR3 is 15 residues. CDR1 is DFQATT, CDR2 SNEGSKA, per germline (reference sequence).